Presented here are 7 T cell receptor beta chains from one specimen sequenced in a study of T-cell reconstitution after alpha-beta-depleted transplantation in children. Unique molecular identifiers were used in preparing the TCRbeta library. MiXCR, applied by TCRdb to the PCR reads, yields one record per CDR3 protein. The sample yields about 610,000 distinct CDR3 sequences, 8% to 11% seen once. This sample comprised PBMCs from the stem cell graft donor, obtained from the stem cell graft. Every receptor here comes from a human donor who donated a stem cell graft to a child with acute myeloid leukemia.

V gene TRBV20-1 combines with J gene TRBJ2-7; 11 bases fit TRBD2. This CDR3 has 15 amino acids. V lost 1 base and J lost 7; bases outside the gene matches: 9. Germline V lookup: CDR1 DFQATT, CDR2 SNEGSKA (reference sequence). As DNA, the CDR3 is TGCAGTGCTAGAGTAATAGCGGGAGGGCCGGGAGAGCAGTACTTC. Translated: CSARVIAGGPGEQYF.

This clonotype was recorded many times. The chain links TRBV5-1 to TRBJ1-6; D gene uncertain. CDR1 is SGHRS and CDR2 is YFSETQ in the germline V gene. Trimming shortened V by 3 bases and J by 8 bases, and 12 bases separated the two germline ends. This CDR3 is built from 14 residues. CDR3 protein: CASSYSGGDSPLHF. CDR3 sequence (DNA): TGCGCCAGCAGCTACAGCGGAGGAGATTCACCCCTCCACTTT.

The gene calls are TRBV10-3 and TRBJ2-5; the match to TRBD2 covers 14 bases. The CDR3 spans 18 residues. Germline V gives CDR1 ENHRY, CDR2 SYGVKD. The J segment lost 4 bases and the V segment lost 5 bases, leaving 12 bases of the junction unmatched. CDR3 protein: CAISSGLAGASWGETQYF. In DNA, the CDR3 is TGTGCCATCAGTTCGGGACTAGCGGGAGCCTCCTGGGGAGAGACCCAGTACTTC.

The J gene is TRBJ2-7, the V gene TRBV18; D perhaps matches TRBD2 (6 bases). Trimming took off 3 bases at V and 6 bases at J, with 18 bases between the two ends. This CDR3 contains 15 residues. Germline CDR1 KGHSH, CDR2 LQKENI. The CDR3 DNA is TGTGCCAGCTCACCCGAAGAGTCGGGAGTGGCCGAGCAGTACTTC. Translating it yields CASSPEESGVAEQYF. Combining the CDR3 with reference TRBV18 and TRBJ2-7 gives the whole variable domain NAGVMQNPRHLVRRRGQEARLRCSPMKGHSHVYWYRQLPEEGLKFMVYLQKENIIDESGMPKERFSAEFPKEGPSILRIQQVVRGDSAAYFCASSPEESGVAEQYFGPGTRLTVT.

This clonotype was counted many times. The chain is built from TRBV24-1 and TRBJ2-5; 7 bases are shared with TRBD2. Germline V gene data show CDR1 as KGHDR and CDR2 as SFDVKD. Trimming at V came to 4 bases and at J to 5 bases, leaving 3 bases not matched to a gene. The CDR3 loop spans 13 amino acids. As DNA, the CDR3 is TGTGCCACCAGTGAGCCCGGGAGGGAGACCCAGTACTTC. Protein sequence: CATSEPGRETQYF.

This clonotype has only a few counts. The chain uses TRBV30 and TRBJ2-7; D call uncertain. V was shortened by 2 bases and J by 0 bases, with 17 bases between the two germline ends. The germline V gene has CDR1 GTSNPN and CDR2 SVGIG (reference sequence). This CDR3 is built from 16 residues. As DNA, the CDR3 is TGTGCCTGGAGTCTCTTCTCCGTTTCCTTCTCCTACGAGCAGTACTTC. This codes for CAWSLFSVSFSYEQYF.

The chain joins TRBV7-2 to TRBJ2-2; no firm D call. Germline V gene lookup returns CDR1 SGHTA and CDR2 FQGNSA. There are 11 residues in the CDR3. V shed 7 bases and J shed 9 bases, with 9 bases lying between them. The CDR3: CASTPARELFF. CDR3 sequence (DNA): TGTGCCAGCACTCCAGCCAGGGAGCTGTTTTTT.